The clone carrying this T cell receptor (beta chain) was observed a handful of times. Its antigen is currently unknown. Profiling relied on immunoSEQ multiplex PCR, and the TCRdb table lists in-frame clones only, not all of them. The sample holds several thousand clones, about 32% seen once. With 4 bases clipped from V and 3 bases from J, the junction kept 2 bases outside the gene matches. The CDR3 length is 14 residues. Germline V gene lookup returns CDR1 SGHTA and CDR2 FQGNSA. This sample was included in a study of Tregs in tolerant kidney transplant recipients. Findings and limits, study-wide: Tolerant patients' donor-specific Tregs expanded beyond overall Tregs, suggesting antigen-driven growth. Changing PCR primers prevented nucleotide comparison between some patients' samples.

CFSE-labeled recipient PBMCs were cultured more than five days with irradiated graft donor PBMCs, then FACS-sorted. The sequencing used CD8+ T cells from blood cultured with allogeneic cells, collected before the transplant. The V and J genes are TRBV7-2 and TRBJ2-7, with 11 bases identical to TRBD1. The receptor's source is a human patient who received a combined kidney and bone marrow transplant. In DNA, the CDR3 is TGTGCCAGCAGCTGGGGACAGGGGGGCTACGAGCAGTACTTC. Protein product: CASSWGQGGYEQYF.